This TCR beta chain was profiled in a study of blood T cells in healthy people across ages. General study points: In long-lived donors, naive CD4+ cell counts and diversity exceeded those of aged donors.

Germline CDR1 and CDR2: SGHDN and FVKESK. The CDR3 has 16 amino acids. Trimming stripped 2 bases from V and 1 base from J, with 12 bases between. In its sample, this clonotype was seen a few times. Antigen: not known. With a J-beta primer mix and a sample-barcoded 5' primer, a second PCR ran 7 to 11 cycles. TCRdb re-analysed the 5' RACE reads in MiXCR, keeping a single row per CDR3 protein. The table has some 880,000 distinct CDR3 sequences, under 40% seen once. Samples each had at least 5 micrograms of total RNA extracted. The sequenced sample was blood. The chain employs TRBV14 and TRBJ1-5; D is uncertain. This TCR was recovered from a man aged 18 to 29 in good health. The CDR3 bases are TGTGCCAGCAGCCAACTAGGGAGAAGGAGCAATCAGCCCCAGCATTTT. The encoded protein is CASSQLGRRSNQPQHF.